This record covers a single T cell receptor (beta chain). Its antigen is undetermined. At the DNA level, this CDR3 is encoded by other sequences in the same sample as well. At collection, donors were nominally healthy, but unrecorded immune exposures were probable. This entry comes from a study of cytomegalovirus exposure and HLA in healthy donors. Study-wide results and caveats: Later genetic work tied a missense DCLRE1C variant to beta-chain V and J trimming. An assumption of roughly uniform sequencing depth across donors underlay the presence/absence analyses. Prior analysis indicated that the majority of TCR beta V segments exhibited productivity approximately 87% or approximately 30% of the time.

The PCR ran on 60 Vbeta and 13 Jbeta primers. Repertoires were generated with immunoSEQ multiplex PCR, while TCRdb's copy carries only in-frame clones and drops some. Counted here are 150,000 to 200,000 clones, 55% to 65% occurring once; the ten biggest clones make up around 3%. Germline loops: CDR1 SGHTA, CDR2 FQGNSA. The V gene lost 5 bases and the J gene lost 5 bases, with 12 bases spanning the gap. The CDR3 runs to 13 residues. The sequence was collected from a man between 40 and 49 years old in good health and CMV-seronegative. The specimen sequenced was PBMCs. The rearrangement uses TRBV7-2 and TRBJ2-5, with D possibly TRBD2 on 5 matching bases. Here the CDR3 reads CASSPSSGETQYF. The CDR3 region has the DNA TGTGCCAGCAGCCCTAGCTCTGGGGAGACCCAGTACTTC.